A single TCR beta chain is shown here with its context. The CDR3 runs 13 residues. Germline values: CDR1 LNHNV, CDR2 YYDKDF (reference sequence). Trimming removed 3 bases at V and 11 bases at J, with 13 bases between. Some clones are missing from TCRdb's copy, which holds only in-frame ones; the method was immunoSEQ multiplex PCR. This sample has about 230,000 clones, with 84% found just once. This sample was taken from a study of blood T cell repertoires in COVID-19. This clonotype was obtained from a man aged 35-49 years who had recovered from COVID-19. V usage is TRBV15 and J usage is TRBJ1-4; perhaps TRBD1 as D (5 bases). Sequences were obtained from peripheral blood. CDR3 nucleotides: TGTGCCACCAGCAGGGCTATCGGGGGGAAACTGTTTTTT. Protein product: CATSRAIGGKLFF.